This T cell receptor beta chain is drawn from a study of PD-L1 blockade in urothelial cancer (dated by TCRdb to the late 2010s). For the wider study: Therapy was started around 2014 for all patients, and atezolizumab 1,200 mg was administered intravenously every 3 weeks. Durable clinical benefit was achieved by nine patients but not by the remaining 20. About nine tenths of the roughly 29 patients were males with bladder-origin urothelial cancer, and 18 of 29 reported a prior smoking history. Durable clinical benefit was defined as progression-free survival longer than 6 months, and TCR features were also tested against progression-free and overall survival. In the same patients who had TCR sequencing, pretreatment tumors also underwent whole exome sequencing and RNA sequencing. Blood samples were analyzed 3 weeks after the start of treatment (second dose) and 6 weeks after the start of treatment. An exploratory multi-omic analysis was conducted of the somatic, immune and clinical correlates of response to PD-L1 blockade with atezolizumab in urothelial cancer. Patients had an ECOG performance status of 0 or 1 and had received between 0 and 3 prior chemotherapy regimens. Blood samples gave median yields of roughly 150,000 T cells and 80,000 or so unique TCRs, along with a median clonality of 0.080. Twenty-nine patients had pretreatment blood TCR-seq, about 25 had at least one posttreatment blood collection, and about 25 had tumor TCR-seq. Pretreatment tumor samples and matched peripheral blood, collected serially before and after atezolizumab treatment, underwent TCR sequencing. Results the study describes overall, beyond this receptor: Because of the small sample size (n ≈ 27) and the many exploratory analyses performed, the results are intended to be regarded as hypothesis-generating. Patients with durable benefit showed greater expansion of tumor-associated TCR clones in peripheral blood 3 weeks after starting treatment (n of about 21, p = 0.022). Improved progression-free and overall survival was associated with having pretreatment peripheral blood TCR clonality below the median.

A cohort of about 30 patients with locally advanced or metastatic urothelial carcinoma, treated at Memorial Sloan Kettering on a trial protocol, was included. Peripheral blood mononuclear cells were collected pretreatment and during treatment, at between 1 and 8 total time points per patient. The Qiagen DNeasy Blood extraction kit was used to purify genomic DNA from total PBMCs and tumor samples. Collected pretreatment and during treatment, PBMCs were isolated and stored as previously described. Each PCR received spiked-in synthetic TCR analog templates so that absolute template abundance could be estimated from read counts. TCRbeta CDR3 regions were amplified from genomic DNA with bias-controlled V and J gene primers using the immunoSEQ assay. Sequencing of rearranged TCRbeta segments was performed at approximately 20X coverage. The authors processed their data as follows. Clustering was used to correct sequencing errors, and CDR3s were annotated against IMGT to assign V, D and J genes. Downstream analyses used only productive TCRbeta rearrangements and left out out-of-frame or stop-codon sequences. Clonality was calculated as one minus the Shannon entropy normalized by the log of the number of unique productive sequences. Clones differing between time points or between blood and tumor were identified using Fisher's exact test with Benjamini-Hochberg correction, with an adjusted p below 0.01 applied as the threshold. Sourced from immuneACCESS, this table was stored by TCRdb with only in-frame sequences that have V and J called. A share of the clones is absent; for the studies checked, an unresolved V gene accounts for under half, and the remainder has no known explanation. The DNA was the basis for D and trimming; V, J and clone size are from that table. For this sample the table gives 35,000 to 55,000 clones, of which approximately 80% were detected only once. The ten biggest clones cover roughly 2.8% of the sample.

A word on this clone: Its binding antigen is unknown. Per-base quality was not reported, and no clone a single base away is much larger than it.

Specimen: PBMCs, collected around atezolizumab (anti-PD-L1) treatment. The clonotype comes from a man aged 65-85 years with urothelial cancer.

The CDR3 corresponds to CASSIGVNSNQPQHF. The sequence in DNA is TGTGCCAGTAGTATCGGTGTAAATAGCAATCAGCCCCAGCATTTT. The V and J genes are TRBV19 and TRBJ1-5, with the D gene not clear enough to name. Trimming takes 3 bases from V and 0 bases from J, and the germline ends sit 9 bases apart. CDR1 and CDR2 (LNHDA, SQIVND) derive from the germline V gene (reference sequence). The CDR3 sequence holds 15 residues, the cysteine and phenylalanine included. Just CDR3 DNA is preserved here, 45 bases in frame from base 1. Reference TRBV19 and TRBJ1-5 genes cover what lies past the CDR3, so the full variable domain is DGGITQSPKYLFRKEGQNVTLSCEQNLNHDAMYWYRQDPGQGLRLIYYSQIVNDFQKGDIAEGYSVSREKKESFPLTVTSAQKNPTAFYLCASSIGVNSNQPQHFGDGTRLSIL.